These 10 T cell receptor beta chains came from one sample sequenced in a study of T cell responses to AZD1222 COVID-19 vaccine. Clones were sequenced by immunoSEQ multiplex PCR, and TCRdb holds only the in-frame ones, with some missing. The repertoire consists of about 57,000 clones, with around 88% occurring once and the leading ten covering 15% to 20%. Source: peripheral blood, taken on day 0 of AZD1222 vaccination. The receptors shown here come from an adult in good health.

This clone turned up a few times. This chain links TRBV6-4 with TRBJ2-2; TRBD2 aligns across 10 bases. After removal of 4 bases from V and 4 bases from J, the junction contained 0 bases not matched to a gene. The germline gives CDR1 MRHNA, CDR2 SNTAGT. The CDR3 has 14 amino acids. CDR3 in amino acids: CASSVAGGTGELFF. DNA of the CDR3: TGTGCCAGCAGTGTAGCGGGAGGCACCGGGGAGCTGTTTTTT.

The chain joins TRBV7-2 to TRBJ2-3; 12 bases are a match to TRBD2. Trimming removed 7 bases from V and 3 bases from J; junction bases left unmatched: 8. The germline CDR1 and CDR2 sequences are SGHTA and FQGNSA. This CDR3 is built from 16 residues. CDR3 sequence reads: CASIIGTSGRTDTQYF. The DNA of the CDR3 is TGTGCCAGCATCATAGGTACTAGCGGGAGGACAGATACGCAGTATTTT. Together with reference TRBV7-2 and TRBJ2-3, the CDR3 gives the full variable domain: GAGVSQSPSNKVTEKGKDVELRCDPISGHTALYWYRQSLGQGLEFLIYFQGNSAPDKSGLPSDRFSAERTGGSVSTLTIQRTQQEDSAVYLCASIIGTSGRTDTQYFGPGTRLTVL.

This chain connects TRBV14 to TRBJ1-2; no reliable D call. V dropped 3 bases and J dropped 5 bases, with 10 bases sitting between them. Per the germline V gene, CDR1 is SGHDN and CDR2 is FVKESK. CDR3 size: 13 residues. CDR3 protein: CASSHPSWYGYTF. Written as DNA, the CDR3 is TGTGCCAGCAGCCATCCCTCTTGGTATGGCTACACCTTC.

The V gene is TRBV6-5, the J gene TRBJ2-2, with D uncertain. V lost 8 bases, J lost 0 bases, and 13 bases lay in between. Germline assignment: CDR1 MNHEY and CDR2 SVGAGI. The CDR3 runs 15 residues. CDR3: CASQLQDANTGELFF. The CDR3 DNA reads as TGTGCCAGCCAACTCCAGGACGCGAACACCGGGGAGCTGTTTTTT.

This clone was picked up one time. The chain joins TRBV10-2 to TRBJ1-5; 7 bases align to TRBD1. J was trimmed by 7 bases and V by 6 bases; bases with no gene match: 6. Per the germline V gene, CDR1 is WSHSY and CDR2 is SAAADI. The CDR3 totals 13 residues. CDR3 DNA sequence: TGCGCCAGCAGCCCTCAGGGGGACCAGCCCCAGCATTTT. Translated, it gives CASSPQGDQPQHF.

The gene calls are TRBV6-1 and TRBJ1-5; tentatively, D is TRBD1 (5 bases). Germline V lookup: CDR1 MNHNS, CDR2 SASEGT. The germline V and J ends were trimmed by 7 bases and 4 bases, with 14 bases remaining between them. The CDR3 length is 14 residues. This CDR3 is CASIDSRVNQPQHF. The CDR3 DNA sequence: TGTGCCAGCATTGATTCCAGGGTTAATCAGCCCCAGCATTTT.

DNA for the CDR3: TGTGCCAGCAGTTTGTCTATCTTGCAGGCTTTCTTT. Its translation is CASSLSILQAFF. The rearrangement uses TRBV28 and TRBJ1-1, with no clear D. Trimming removed 3 bases at V and 11 bases at J, with 13 bases between. The CDR3 consists of 12 residues. Germline CDR1 reads MDHEN; CDR2 reads SYDVKM.

V usage is TRBV6-6 and J usage is TRBJ2-5, with D uncertain. This CDR3 is built from 15 residues. The germline V and J ends were trimmed by 3 bases and 1 base, with 12 bases remaining between them. CDR1 is MNHNY and CDR2 is SVGAGI in the germline V gene (reference sequence). The CDR3 protein is CASSYKQVAQETQYF. CDR3 in DNA: TGTGCCAGCAGTTATAAGCAGGTGGCCCAAGAGACCCAGTACTTC.

The chain uses TRBV10-2 and TRBJ2-7; possible D gene TRBD2, 7 bases. The CDR3 contains 16 residues. Germline values: CDR1 WSHSY, CDR2 SAAADI. Trimming removed 6 bases at V and 3 bases at J, with 21 bases between. CDR3 in DNA: TGCGCCAGCAGCCCAACGAATTGGGGGGGCTACTACGAGCAGTACTTC. This encodes CASSPTNWGGYYEQYF.

The rearrangement links TRBV11-3 to TRBJ2-1; TRBD1 aligns across 7 bases. The CDR3 runs 15 residues. After removal of 3 bases from V and 5 bases from J, the junction contained 7 bases not matched to a gene. CDR1 and CDR2 from the germline V gene are SGHNT and YENEEA. CDR3 protein: CASSLGGTVHNEQFF. CDR3 nucleotide sequence: TGTGCCAGCAGCTTGGGTGGGACAGTACACAATGAGCAGTTCTTC. The full variable domain, completed using reference TRBV11-3 and TRBJ2-1, is EAGVVQSPRYKIIEKKQPVAFWCNPISGHNTLYWYLQNLGQGPELLIRYENEEAVDDSQLPKDRFSAERLKGVDSTLKIQPAELGDSAVYLCASSLGGTVHNEQFFGPGTRLTVL.